Below, 29 T cell receptor beta chains from the same sample are listed, as sequenced in a study of blood T cell repertoires in COVID-19. Assay used: immunoSEQ multiplex PCR; TCRdb lists only in-frame clones, some missing. The sample lists around 200,000 clones; 70% to 90% were seen once. Sequences were obtained from peripheral blood. Every receptor here comes from a young woman who had recovered from COVID-19.

This clone appeared a few times. The CDR3 sequence is CAWSVTYEQYF. DNA for the CDR3: TGTGCCTGGAGTGTCACCTACGAGCAGTACTTC. The V and J genes are TRBV30 and TRBJ2-7; no firm D call. V lost 0 bases, J lost 2 bases, and 2 bases lay in between. Germline V lookup: CDR1 GTSNPN, CDR2 SVGIG (reference sequence). The length of the CDR3 is 11 residues.

The CDR3 sequence is CASSQDPRQGDYGELFF. The CDR3 DNA reads TGCGCCAGCAGCCAAGATCCAAGACAGGGTGATTACGGGGAGCTGTTTTTT. This rearrangement joins TRBV4-3 to TRBJ2-2, with 7 bases aligning to TRBD1. After removal of 0 bases from V and 7 bases from J, the junction contained 11 bases not matched to a gene. CDR1 is LGHNA and CDR2 is YSLEER in the germline V gene. The CDR3 runs to 17 residues.

V usage is TRBV19 and J usage is TRBJ1-2; 9 nucleotides line up with TRBD1. CDR3 length: 14 residues. V lost 6 bases to trimming and J lost 5 bases; unmatched junction nucleotides: 7. Germline V gene data show CDR1 as LNHDA and CDR2 as SQIVND (reference sequence). The CDR3 sequence is CASSFGTGSYGYTF. The CDR3 region has the DNA TGTGCCAGTAGCTTCGGGACAGGGAGTTATGGCTACACCTTC.

The J gene is TRBJ1-2, the V gene TRBV19; D is possibly TRBD1 (5 bases). The CDR3 extends over 13 amino acids. Germline V lookup: CDR1 LNHDA, CDR2 SQIVND (reference sequence). V gave up 8 bases and J gave up 4 bases, with 14 bases separating them. The CDR3 loop is CASHDSLLYGYTF. CDR3 in DNA: TGTGCCAGTCACGACAGTTTACTCTATGGCTACACCTTC.

The J gene is TRBJ2-3, the V gene TRBV7-3; 7 nucleotides align to TRBD2. Trimming removed 2 bases from V and 1 base from J; junction bases left unmatched: 3. The CDR3 runs to 15 residues. CDR1 is SGHTA, CDR2 FQGTGA, per germline. This CDR3 reads CASSLGLAGTDTQYF. DNA for the CDR3: TGTGCCAGCAGCTTAGGCCTAGCGGGCACAGATACGCAGTATTTT.

The chain uses TRBV5-4 and TRBJ1-5; the match to TRBD1 covers 7 bases. V gave up 4 bases and J gave up 3 bases; unmatched junction bases: 4. The CDR3 runs to 14 residues. Germline loops: CDR1 SGHNT, CDR2 YYREEE (reference sequence). CDR3 sequence (DNA): TGTGCCAGCAGCGAACAGGGGCCCAATCAGCCCCAGCATTTT. Translating gives CASSEQGPNQPQHF.

The rearrangement joins TRBV12-5 to TRBJ2-7, with D perhaps TRBD1 (6 bases). V shed 6 bases and J shed 6 bases, with 15 bases lying between them. Germline CDR1 is LGHNT and CDR2 is FRNRAP. The length of the CDR3 is 13 residues. Here the CDR3 DNA reads TGTGCTAGTGGCCGGGACACTATCGCCGAGCAGTACTTC. Its translation: CASGRDTIAEQYF.

The chain recombines TRBV6-1 with TRBJ2-5; TRBD2 aligns across 14 bases. Germline V gene sequence: CDR1 MNHNS, CDR2 SASEGT. The CDR3 contains 19 residues. V was pared by 2 bases and J by 5 bases, with 13 bases of the junction left unmatched. In nucleotides, the CDR3 is TGTGCCAGCAGTGAATTCCCCGCGACTAGCGGGAGGGTCAAGGAGACCCAGTACTTC. Protein sequence: CASSEFPATSGRVKETQYF.

This sequence joins TRBV5-1 and TRBJ1-4; tentatively, D is TRBD1 (6 bases). The CDR3 sequence is 14 residues long. The germline gives CDR1 SGHRS, CDR2 YFSETQ. Trimming took off 0 bases at V and 5 bases at J, with 8 bases between the two ends. The CDR3 nucleotides read TGCGCCAGCAGCTTGGGGGACATCAATGAAAAACTGTTTTTT. Translation: CASSLGDINEKLFF.

This chain connects TRBV18 to TRBJ2-7, with 7 bases that match TRBD1. The CDR3 runs 15 residues. Germline values: CDR1 KGHSH, CDR2 LQKENI. V was clipped by 2 bases and J by 2 bases; unmatched bases: 6. The CDR3 here is CASSPYNRGTYEQYF. In DNA form, the CDR3 reads TGTGCCAGCTCACCATACAACAGGGGAACCTACGAGCAGTACTTC.

This clone was detected once. CDR3 in DNA: TGTGCCAGCAGCTTATTAGTCTGGGACAGAAGCTACGAGCAGTACTTC. Residues: CASSLLVWDRSYEQYF. V usage is TRBV7-9 and J usage is TRBJ2-7; 7 positions match TRBD1. The germline gives CDR1 SEHNR, CDR2 FQNEAQ (reference sequence). The CDR3 is 16 amino acids. With V trimmed by 2 bases and J by 3 bases, 10 bases remained unmatched.

V usage is TRBV19 and J usage is TRBJ1-2; unclear D gene. The CDR3 has 13 amino acids. From germline, CDR1 is LNHDA and CDR2 SQIVND (reference sequence). Trimming cost V 5 bases and J 0 bases, with 7 bases left between them. The CDR3 nucleotides are TGTGCCAGTAGTCCGGGGACTAACTATGGCTACACCTTC. Its protein product is CASSPGTNYGYTF.

The chain carries TRBV2 and TRBJ2-3; 9 positions match TRBD2. This CDR3 contains 18 residues. Looked up from germline, CDR1 is SNHLY and CDR2 is FYNNEI. With V trimmed by 0 bases and J by 2 bases, 9 bases remained unmatched. The CDR3 bases are TGTGCCAGCAGTGAAGCGGCGTGGGCTAGCGGGACCACAGATACGCAGTATTTT. Translated: CASSEAAWASGTTDTQYF. Together with reference TRBV2 and TRBJ2-3, the CDR3 gives the full variable domain: EPEVTQTPSHQVTQMGQEVILRCVPISNHLYFYWYRQILGQKVEFLVSFYNNEISEKSEIFDDQFSVERPDGSNFTLKIRSTKLEDSAMYFCASSEAAWASGTTDTQYFGPGTRLTVL.

The rearrangement uses TRBV19 and TRBJ1-2; possible D gene TRBD1, 5 bases. The germline CDR1 and CDR2 sequences are LNHDA and SQIVND (reference sequence). Trimming took 6 bases from V and 0 from J, leaving 14 bases between them. The CDR3 covers 15 residues. DNA of the CDR3: TGTGCCAGTAGGCCGGGGGGGACCCCTAACTATGGCTACACCTTC. Residues: CASRPGGTPNYGYTF.

This clone was observed a handful of times. J is TRBJ2-7 and V is TRBV2; no firm D call. Deletions cut 3 bases from V and 0 bases from J, with 12 bases between. The CDR3 runs 15 residues. CDR1 and CDR2 (germline): SNHLY, FYNNEI. The DNA of the CDR3 is TGTGCCAGCAGTGACCAGGCGCCCCTCTCCTACGAGCAGTACTTC. It specifies CASSDQAPLSYEQYF.

Regarding this clone: A much larger clone lies a single base off, so this may be a read error. This chain joins TRBV6-4 and TRBJ2-2, with 8 positions matching TRBD2. Per the germline V gene, CDR1 is MRHNA and CDR2 is SNTAGT. CDR3 size: 15 residues. CDR3 DNA: TGTGCCAGCAATGACTCGAGCGGGAGCACCGGGGAGCTGTTTTTT. It encodes CASNDSSGSTGELFF.

The rearrangement links TRBV3-1 (or the pseudogene TRBV3-2) to TRBJ2-7, with 10 bases fitting TRBD2. Germline values: CDR1 LGHDT, CDR2 YNNKEL (reference sequence). With 4 bases clipped from V and 1 base from J, the junction kept 7 bases outside the gene matches. The CDR3 is 16 residues long. The CDR3 nucleotides are TGTGCCAGCAGCCCTTTCGGGACTAGCGCATCCTACGAGCAGTACTTC. Residues: CASSPFGTSASYEQYF.

The chain carries TRBV29-1 and TRBJ1-3; D may be TRBD1 (5 bases). CDR3 length: 16 amino acids. Trimming took 1 base from V and 1 from J, leaving 14 bases between them. Germline-derived CDR1 and CDR2 are SQVTM and ANQGSEA. CDR3 sequence: CSVEARGVVSGNTIYF. CDR3 in DNA: TGCAGCGTTGAAGCACGGGGGGTAGTGTCTGGAAACACCATATATTTT.

The gene calls are TRBV13 and TRBJ2-7; tentatively, D is TRBD2 (7 bases). Trimming stripped 5 bases from V and 0 bases from J, with 14 bases between. CDR1 is PRHDT and CDR2 is FYEKMQ in the germline V gene (reference sequence). This CDR3 contains 15 residues. DNA for the CDR3: TGTGCCAGCAGCCCTAGGGGGGAGGGCTCCTACGAGCAGTACTTC. Protein: CASSPRGEGSYEQYF.

This chain links TRBV5-4 with TRBJ2-1; no firm D call. The V gene's germline CDR1 is SGHNT and CDR2 YYREEE (reference sequence). The length of the CDR3 is 11 residues. With 4 bases removed from V and 4 bases from J, the gap between germline ends came to 3 bases. The DNA for the CDR3 is TGTGCCAGCAGCCGTTACAATGAGCAGTTCTTC. Protein: CASSRYNEQFF.

V usage is TRBV6-5 and J usage is TRBJ1-5, with D tentatively TRBD1 (6 bases). There are 15 residues in the CDR3. CDR1 is MNHEY, CDR2 SVGAGI, per germline. V lost 6 bases and J lost 3, with 15 bases in between. The CDR3 spells CASRSGEGDNQPQHF. The CDR3 bases are TGTGCCAGCAGGTCGGGCGAGGGGGACAATCAGCCCCAGCATTTT.

For this clone: One end of the junction is discordant with germline, which a read error may explain. The chain joins TRBV4-1 to TRBJ1-5; D possibly corresponds to TRBD1 (6 bases). The CDR3 runs to 15 residues. The germline CDR1 and CDR2 sequences are MGHRA and YSYEKL. In DNA form, the CDR3 reads TGCACCAGCAGCCACGACACAGGGAGTGGTCAGCCCCAGCATTTT. It encodes CTSSHDTGSGQPQHF.

The chain's CDR3 is CASSLERGASYEQYF. In nucleotides, the CDR3 is TGTGCCAGCAGTTTAGAACGGGGAGCCTCCTACGAGCAGTACTTC. This rearrangement joins TRBV28 to TRBJ2-7; possible D gene TRBD2, 5 bases. CDR1 is MDHEN, CDR2 SYDVKM, per germline. V lost 2 bases and J lost 0, with 11 bases in between. The length of the CDR3 is 15 residues. Looking up the rest from reference TRBV28 and TRBJ2-7 gives the full variable domain: DVKVTQSSRYLVKRTGEKVFLECVQDMDHENMFWYRQDPGLGLRLIYFSYDVKMKEKGDIPEGYSVSREKKERFSLILESASTNQTSMYLCASSLERGASYEQYFGPGTRLTVT.

The rearrangement links TRBV6-5 to TRBJ1-1; D uncertain. V dropped 7 bases and J dropped 4 bases, with 16 bases sitting between them. Germline assignment: CDR1 MNHEY and CDR2 SVGAGI. This CDR3 has 14 amino acids. The CDR3: CASKESGLSTEAFF. The CDR3 DNA follows: TGTGCCAGCAAGGAGAGCGGACTCAGCACTGAAGCTTTCTTT.

The chain links TRBV14 to TRBJ1-4, with TRBD1 matching 9 bases. Germline V gives CDR1 SGHDN, CDR2 FVKESK. Unmatched junction bases numbered 10, after V lost 6 bases and J lost 8 bases. There are 15 residues in the CDR3. The CDR3 coding sequence is TGTGCCAGCAGGGGCATCGGGACAGGGTCCGAAAAACTGTTTTTT. It specifies CASRGIGTGSEKLFF.

V and J are TRBV18 and TRBJ1-1; no definite D call. The CDR3 extends over 14 amino acids. Germline V gene data show CDR1 as KGHSH and CDR2 as LQKENI. With 1 base removed from V and 3 bases from J, the gap between germline ends came to 9 bases. The CDR3 DNA reads TGTGCCAGCTCACCACTGGGAGGTTACACTGAAGCTTTCTTT. Amino acid sequence: CASSPLGGYTEAFF.

The chain links TRBV7-7 to TRBJ2-1; perhaps TRBD2 as D (6 bases). Germline CDR1 SSHAT, CDR2 FNYEAQ (reference sequence). The germline V and J ends were trimmed by 6 bases and 5 bases, with 20 bases remaining between them. CDR3 size: 16 residues. CDR3: CASSYGLATSHNEQFF. The CDR3 nucleotides read TGTGCCAGCAGTTACGGTCTAGCGACCTCGCACAATGAGCAGTTCTTC. Using reference TRBV7-7 and TRBJ2-1 for the parts outside the CDR3, the full variable domain is GAGVSQSPRYKVTKRGQDVTLRCDPISSHATLYWYQQALGQGPEFLTYFNYEAQPDKSGLPSDRFSAERPEGSISTLTIQRTEQRDSAMYRCASSYGLATSHNEQFFGPGTRLTVL.

This clone has only a few counts. The chain employs TRBV18 and TRBJ2-1; TRBD1 agrees at 9 bases. Trimming cost V 8 bases and J 9 bases; bases outside gene matches: 5. Germline V gene data show CDR1 as KGHSH and CDR2 as LQKENI. This CDR3 has 12 amino acids. The CDR3 sequence is CASTGQGVEQFF. CDR3 nucleotides: TGTGCCAGCACGGGACAGGGTGTTGAGCAGTTCTTC.

The gene calls are TRBV7-2 and TRBJ1-2; 8 nucleotides agree with TRBD1. There are 13 residues in the CDR3. CDR1 and CDR2 (germline): SGHTA, FQGNSA. Trimming took 6 bases from V and 4 from J; bases not matched to a gene: 4. This chain's CDR3 is CASRQTGVYGYTF. As DNA, the CDR3 is TGTGCCAGCAGACAGACAGGGGTCTATGGCTACACCTTC.